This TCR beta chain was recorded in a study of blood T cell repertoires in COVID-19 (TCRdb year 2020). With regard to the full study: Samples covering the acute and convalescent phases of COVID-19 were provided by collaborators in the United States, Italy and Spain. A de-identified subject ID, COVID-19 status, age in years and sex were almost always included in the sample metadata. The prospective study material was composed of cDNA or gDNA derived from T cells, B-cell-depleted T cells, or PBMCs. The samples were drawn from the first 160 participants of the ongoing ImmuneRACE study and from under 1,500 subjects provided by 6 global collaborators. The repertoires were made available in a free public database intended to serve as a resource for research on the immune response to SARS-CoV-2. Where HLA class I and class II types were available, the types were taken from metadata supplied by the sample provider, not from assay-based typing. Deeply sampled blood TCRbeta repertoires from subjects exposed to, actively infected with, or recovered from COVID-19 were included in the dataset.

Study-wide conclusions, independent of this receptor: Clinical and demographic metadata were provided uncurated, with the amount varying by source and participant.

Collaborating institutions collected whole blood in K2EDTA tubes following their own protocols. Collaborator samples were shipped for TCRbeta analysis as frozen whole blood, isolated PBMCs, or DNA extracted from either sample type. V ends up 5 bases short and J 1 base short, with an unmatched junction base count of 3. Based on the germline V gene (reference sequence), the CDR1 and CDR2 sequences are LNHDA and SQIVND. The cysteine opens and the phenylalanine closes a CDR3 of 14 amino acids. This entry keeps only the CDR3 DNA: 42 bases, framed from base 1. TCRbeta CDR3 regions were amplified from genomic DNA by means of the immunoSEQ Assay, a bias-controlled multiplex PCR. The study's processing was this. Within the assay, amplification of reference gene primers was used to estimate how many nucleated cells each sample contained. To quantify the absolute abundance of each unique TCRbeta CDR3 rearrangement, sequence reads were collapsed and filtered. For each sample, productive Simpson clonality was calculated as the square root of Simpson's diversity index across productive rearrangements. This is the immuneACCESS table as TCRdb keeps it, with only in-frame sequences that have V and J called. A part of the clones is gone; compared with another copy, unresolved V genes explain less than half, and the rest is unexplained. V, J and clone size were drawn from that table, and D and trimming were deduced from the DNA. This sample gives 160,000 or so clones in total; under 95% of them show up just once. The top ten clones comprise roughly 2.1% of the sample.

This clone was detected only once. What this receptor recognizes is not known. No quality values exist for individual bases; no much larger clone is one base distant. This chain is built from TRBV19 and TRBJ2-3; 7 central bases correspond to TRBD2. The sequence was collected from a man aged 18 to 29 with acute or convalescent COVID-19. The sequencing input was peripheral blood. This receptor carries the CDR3 CASSLRGGTDTQYF. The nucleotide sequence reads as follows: TGTGCCAGTAGTTTACGGGGGGGCACAGATACGCAGTATTTT. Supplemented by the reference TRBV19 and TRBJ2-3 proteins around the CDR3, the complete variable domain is DGGITQSPKYLFRKEGQNVTLSCEQNLNHDAMYWYRQDPGQGLRLIYYSQIVNDFQKGDIAEGYSVSREKKESFPLTVTSAQKNPTAFYLCASSLRGGTDTQYFGPGTRLTVL.